This T cell receptor (beta chain) was sequenced during a study of response to subunit inactivated influenza vaccine. General observations from the study: Few new T cells, the authors suggested, are recruited by each seasonal influenza vaccination.

TCRdb analysed the RT-PCR reads with MiXCR anew, one entry per CDR3 protein. This table holds some 850,000 distinct CDR3 sequences, roughly 20% found once. Remarks on this clonotype: Its matching antigen is unknown.

Trimming cost V 0 bases and J 5 bases, with 13 bases left between them. Germline V gene data show CDR1 as DFQATT and CDR2 as SNEGSKA (reference sequence). There are 14 residues in the CDR3. This sequence originates from a man aged 50-60 years who received an inactivated influenza vaccine. The genes are TRBV20-1 and TRBJ1-2, with D perhaps TRBD1 (6 bases). The sequencing here drew on PBMCs from blood, taken more than 4 days after vaccination. The CDR3 DNA is TGCAGTGCTAGAGAGACGACAGGAGGATATGGCTACACCTTC. Its translation is CSARETTGGYGYTF.